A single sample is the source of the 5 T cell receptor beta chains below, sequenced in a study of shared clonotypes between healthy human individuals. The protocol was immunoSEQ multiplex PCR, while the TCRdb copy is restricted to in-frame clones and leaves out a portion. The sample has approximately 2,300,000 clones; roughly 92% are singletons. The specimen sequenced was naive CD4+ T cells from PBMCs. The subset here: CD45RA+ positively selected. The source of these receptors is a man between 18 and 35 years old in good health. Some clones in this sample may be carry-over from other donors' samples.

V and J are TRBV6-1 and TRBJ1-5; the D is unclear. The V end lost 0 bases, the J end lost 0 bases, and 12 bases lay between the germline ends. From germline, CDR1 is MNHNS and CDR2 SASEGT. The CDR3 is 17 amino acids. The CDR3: CASSEAWSGVSNQPQHF. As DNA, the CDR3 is TGTGCCAGCAGTGAAGCGTGGTCCGGGGTTAGCAATCAGCCCCAGCATTTT.

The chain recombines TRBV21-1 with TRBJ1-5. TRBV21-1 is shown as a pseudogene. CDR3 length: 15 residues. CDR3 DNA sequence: TGTGCCAGCAGCTCAAAGGGGGGGAGTGCGCAGCCCCAGCATTTT. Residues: CASSSKGGSAQPQHF.

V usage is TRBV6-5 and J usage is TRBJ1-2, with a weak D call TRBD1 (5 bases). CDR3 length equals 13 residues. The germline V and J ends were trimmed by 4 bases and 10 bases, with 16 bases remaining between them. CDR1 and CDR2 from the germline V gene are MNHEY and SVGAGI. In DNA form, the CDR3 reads TGTGCCAGCAGTTCCCCGGGACCGGGGGTCTACACCTTC. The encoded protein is CASSSPGPGVYTF.

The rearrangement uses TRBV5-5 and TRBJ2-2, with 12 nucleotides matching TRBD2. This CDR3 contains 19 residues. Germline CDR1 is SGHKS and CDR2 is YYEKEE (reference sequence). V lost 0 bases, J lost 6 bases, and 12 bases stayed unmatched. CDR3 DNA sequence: TGTGCCAGCAGCTTGGCACTACTTTCTCTAGCGGGAGGGCCCGGGGAGCTGTTTTTT. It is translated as CASSLALLSLAGGPGELFF.

The CDR3 loop reads CASSLWVSSTDTQYF. The DNA for the CDR3 is TGTGCCAGCAGTTTATGGGTTTCTAGCACAGATACGCAGTATTTT. This rearrangement joins TRBV27 to TRBJ2-3; D is uncertain. The CDR3 totals 15 residues. Germline loops: CDR1 MNHEY, CDR2 SMNVEV (reference sequence). Trimming left V 1 base short and J 0 bases short, with 8 bases between.